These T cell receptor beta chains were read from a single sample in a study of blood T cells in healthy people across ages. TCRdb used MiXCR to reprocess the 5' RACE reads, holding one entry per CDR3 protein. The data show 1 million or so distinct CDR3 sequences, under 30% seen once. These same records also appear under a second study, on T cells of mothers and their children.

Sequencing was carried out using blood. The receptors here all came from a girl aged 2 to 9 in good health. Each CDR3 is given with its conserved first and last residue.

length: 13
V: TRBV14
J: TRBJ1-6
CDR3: CASSQVGSLPLHF

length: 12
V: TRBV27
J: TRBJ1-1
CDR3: CASSSYNTEAFF

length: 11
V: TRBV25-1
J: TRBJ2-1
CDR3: CASSGGGTQFF

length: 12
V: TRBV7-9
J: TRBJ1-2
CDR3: CASTDRVDGYTF

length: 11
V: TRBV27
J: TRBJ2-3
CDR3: CASGSPRYWYF

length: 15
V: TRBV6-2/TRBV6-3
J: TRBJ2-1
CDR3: CASSYLQRGDNEQFF

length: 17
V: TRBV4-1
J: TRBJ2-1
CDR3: CASSPSGDSRTSNEQFF

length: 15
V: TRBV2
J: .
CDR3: CASSEQHSQHDEQYF

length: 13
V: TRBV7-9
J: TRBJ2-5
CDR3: CAISFAPGEEQYF

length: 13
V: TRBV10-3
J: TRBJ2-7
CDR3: CTVKEGTGGEQYF

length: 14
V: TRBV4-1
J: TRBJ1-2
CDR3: CASSQGFREGVYTF

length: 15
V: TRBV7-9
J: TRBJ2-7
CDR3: CASSLGWVTAYEQYF

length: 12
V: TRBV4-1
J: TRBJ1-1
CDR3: CASSAIQGEAFF

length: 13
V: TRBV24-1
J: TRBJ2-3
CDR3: CATSDFPADTQYF

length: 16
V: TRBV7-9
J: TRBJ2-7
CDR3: CASSPGAGEGYGEQYF

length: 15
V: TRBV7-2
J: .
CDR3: CASSLQGAPINEQFF

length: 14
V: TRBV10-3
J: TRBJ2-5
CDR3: CAISEDRYQETQYF

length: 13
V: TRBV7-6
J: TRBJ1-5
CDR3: CASSLGTSQPQHF

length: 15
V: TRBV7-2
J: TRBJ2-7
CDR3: CASSFRDRGLFDQYF

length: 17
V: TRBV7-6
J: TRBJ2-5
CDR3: CASSSKTGGTSERLEFF

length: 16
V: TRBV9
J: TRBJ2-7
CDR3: CASSPRADPEGYEQYF

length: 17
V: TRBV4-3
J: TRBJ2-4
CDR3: CASSQYPGTSDENIQYF

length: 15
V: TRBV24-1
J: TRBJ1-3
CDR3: CATSDSGDVSRTIYF

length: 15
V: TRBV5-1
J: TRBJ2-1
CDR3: CASSLGRESILREFF

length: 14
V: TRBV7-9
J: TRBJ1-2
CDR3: CASSFGQMFYGYTF

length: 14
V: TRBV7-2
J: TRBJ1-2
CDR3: CASSLVTGTYGYTF

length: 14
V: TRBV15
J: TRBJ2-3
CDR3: CATSRDGDTDTQYF

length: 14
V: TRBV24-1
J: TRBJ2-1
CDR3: CATSDLTGMNEQFF